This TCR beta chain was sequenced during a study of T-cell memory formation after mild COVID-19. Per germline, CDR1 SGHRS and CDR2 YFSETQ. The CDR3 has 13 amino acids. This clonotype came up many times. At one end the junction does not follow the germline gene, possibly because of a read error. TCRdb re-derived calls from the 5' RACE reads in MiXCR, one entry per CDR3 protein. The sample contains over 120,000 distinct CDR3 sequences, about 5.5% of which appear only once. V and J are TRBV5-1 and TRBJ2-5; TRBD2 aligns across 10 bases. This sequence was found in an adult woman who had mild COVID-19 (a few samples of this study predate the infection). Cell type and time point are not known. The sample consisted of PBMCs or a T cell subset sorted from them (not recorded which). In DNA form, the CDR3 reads TGTGCCAGCAGCTTAGCGGGGGGAGAGACCCAGTACTTC. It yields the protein CASSLAGGETQYF.